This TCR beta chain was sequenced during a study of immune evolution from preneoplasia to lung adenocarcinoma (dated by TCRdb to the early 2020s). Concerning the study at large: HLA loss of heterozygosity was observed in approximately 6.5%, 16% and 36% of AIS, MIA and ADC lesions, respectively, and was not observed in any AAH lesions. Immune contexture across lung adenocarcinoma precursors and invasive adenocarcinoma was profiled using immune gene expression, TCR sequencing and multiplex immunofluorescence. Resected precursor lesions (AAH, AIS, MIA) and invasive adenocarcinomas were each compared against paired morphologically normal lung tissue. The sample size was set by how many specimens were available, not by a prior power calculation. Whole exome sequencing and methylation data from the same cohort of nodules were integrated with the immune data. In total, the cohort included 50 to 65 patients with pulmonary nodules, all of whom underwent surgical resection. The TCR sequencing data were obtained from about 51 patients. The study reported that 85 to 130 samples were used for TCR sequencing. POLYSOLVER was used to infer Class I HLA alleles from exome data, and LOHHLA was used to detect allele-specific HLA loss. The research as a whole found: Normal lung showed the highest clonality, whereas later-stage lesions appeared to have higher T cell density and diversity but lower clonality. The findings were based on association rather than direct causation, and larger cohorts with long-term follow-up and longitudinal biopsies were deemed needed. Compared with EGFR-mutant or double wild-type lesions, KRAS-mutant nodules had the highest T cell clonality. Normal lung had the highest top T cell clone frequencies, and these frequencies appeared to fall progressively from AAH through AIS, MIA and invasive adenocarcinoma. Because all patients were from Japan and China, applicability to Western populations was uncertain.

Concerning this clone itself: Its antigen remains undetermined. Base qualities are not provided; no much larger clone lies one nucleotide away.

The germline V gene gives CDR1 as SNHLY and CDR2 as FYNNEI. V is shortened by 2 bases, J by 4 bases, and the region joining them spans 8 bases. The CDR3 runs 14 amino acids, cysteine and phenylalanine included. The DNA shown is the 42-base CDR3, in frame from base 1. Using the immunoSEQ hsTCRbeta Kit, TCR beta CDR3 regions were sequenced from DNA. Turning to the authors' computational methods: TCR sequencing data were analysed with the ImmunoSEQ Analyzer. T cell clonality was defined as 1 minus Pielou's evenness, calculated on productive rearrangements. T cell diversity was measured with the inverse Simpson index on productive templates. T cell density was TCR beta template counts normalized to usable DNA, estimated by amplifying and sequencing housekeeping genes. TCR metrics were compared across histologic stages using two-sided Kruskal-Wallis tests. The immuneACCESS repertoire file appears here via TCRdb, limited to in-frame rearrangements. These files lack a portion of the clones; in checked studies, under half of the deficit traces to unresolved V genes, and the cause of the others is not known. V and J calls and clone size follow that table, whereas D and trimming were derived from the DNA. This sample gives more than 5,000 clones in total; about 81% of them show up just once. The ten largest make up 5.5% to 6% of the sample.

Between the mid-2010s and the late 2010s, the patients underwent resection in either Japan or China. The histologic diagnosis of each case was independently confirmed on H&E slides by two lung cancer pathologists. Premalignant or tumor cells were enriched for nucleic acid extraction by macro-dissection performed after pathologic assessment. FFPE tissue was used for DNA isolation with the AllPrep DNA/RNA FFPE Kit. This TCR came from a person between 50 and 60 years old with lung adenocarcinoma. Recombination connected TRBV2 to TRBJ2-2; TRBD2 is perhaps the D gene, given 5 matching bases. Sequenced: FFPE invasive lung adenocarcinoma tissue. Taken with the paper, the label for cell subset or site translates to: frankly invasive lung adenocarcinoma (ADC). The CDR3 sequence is CASSERRLTGELFF. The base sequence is TGTGCCAGCAGTGAAAGGAGGCTCACCGGGGAGCTGTTTTTT.